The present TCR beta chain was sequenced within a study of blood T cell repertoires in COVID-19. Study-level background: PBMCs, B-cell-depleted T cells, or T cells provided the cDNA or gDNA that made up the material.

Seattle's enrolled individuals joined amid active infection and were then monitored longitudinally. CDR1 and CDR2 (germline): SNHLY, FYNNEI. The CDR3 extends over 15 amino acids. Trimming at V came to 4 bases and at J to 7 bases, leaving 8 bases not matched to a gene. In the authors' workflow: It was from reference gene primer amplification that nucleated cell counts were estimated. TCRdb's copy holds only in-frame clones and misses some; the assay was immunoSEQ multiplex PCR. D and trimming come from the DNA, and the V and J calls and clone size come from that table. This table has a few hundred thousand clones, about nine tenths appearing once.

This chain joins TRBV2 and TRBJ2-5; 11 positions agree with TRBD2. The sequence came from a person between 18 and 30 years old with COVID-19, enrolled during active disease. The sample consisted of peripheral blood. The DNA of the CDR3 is TGTGCCAGCAGTGGACTAGCGGGATTACGGGGGACCCAGTACTTC. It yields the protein CASSGLAGLRGTQYF.